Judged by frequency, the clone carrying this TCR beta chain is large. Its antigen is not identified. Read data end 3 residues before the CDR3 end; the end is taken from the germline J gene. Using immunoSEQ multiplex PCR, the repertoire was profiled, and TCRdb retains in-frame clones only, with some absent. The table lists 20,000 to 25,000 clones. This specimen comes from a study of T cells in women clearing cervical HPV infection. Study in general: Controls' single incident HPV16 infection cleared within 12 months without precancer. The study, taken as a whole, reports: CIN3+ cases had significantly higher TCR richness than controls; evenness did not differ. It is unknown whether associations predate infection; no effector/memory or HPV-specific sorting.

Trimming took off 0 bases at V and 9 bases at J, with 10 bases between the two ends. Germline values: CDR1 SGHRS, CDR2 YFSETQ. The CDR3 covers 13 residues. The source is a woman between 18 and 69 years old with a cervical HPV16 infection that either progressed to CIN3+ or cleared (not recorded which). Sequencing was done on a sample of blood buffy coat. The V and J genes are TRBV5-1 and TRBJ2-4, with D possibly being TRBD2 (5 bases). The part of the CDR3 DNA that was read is TGCGCCAGCAGCTTGGGCCCAGAGGGCATT. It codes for CASSLGPEGI. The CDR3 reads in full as CASSLGPEGIQYF.